The rows below give T cell receptor beta chains drawn from one sample of a study of spatial heterogeneity in lung cancer. TCRdb processed the 5' RACE reads anew with MiXCR; each CDR3 protein has one entry. The profile shows some 1,600 distinct CDR3 sequences, 20% to 30% of them singletons. The sequenced sample was lung tumor tissue, obtained at surgery. These receptors were collected from a female donor with early-stage non-small cell lung cancer. CDR3s include the opening cysteine and the closing phenylalanine or tryptophan. The D gene is left open where the match is weak. Clone size is not always given. Where it is, it says once, few, many or a class for expanded clones.

d_call	v_call	j_call	clone_size	cdr3_aa	cdr3_nt
-	TRBV29-1	TRBJ2-4	-	CSVFLTVELAKNIQYF	TGCAGCGTCTTCCTGACAGTAGAACTAGCCAAAAACATTCAGTACTTC
-	TRBV30	TRBJ2-1	medium-sized	CAWSPSRLEQFF	TGTGCCTGGAGCCCGTCAAGGCTTGAGCAGTTCTTC
TRBD2	TRBV28	TRBJ2-7	-	CASSWAGGPFEQYF	TGTGCCAGCAGTTGGGCGGGAGGGCCATTCGAGCAGTACTTC
TRBD1	TRBV27	TRBJ2-3	few	CASRPTGASYTDTQYF	TGTGCCAGCCGCCCCACAGGGGCAAGCTACACAGATACGCAGTATTTT
TRBD2	TRBV29-1	TRBJ2-2	-	CSVGLENTGELFF	TGCAGCGTGGGACTAGAGAACACCGGGGAGCTGTTTTTT
-	TRBV5-4	TRBJ2-7	-	CASSFGGTYEQYF	TGTGCCAGCAGCTTTGGAGGAACCTACGAGCAGTACTTC
-	TRBV3-1	TRBJ1-2	few	CASSQDLVRQELPPSYGYTF	TGTGCCAGCAGCCAAGATCTGGTTCGACAGGAACTCCCCCCCTCCTATGGCTACACCTTC
TRBD2	TRBV6-5	TRBJ2-1	many	CASSTASGASDEQFF	TGTGCCAGCAGTACCGCTAGCGGGGCTTCTGATGAGCAGTTCTTC
-	TRBV20-1	TRBJ1-2	-	CSARFQVRNYGYTF	TGCAGTGCTAGGTTTCAGGTCAGGAACTATGGCTACACCTTC
TRBD2	TRBV5-1	TRBJ2-7	-	CASSPMAGAYEQYF	TGCGCCAGCAGCCCCATGGCGGGGGCCTACGAGCAGTACTTC
TRBD2	TRBV6-5	TRBJ2-5	medium-sized	CATGLAGGPGRETQYF	TGTGCCACGGGACTAGCGGGAGGGCCAGGCCGAGAGACCCAGTACTTC
-	TRBV20-1	TRBJ2-5	medium-sized	CSVGTQYF	TGCAGTGTCGGGACCCAGTACTTC
TRBD1	TRBV19	TRBJ2-3	large	CASSMLTGSPTQYF	TGTGCCAGTAGTATGCTGACAGGGTCTCCTACGCAGTATTTT
-	TRBV9	TRBJ2-3	-	CASSVVHGDRTQYF	TGTGCCAGCAGCGTAGTACATGGGGACCGTACGCAGTATTTT
TRBD2	TRBV20-1	TRBJ2-3	-	CSASVTSGGDTQYF	TGCAGTGCTAGCGTGACTAGCGGGGGAGATACGCAGTATTTT
-	TRBV7-9	TRBJ1-2	-	CASSSVTGTYGYTF	TGTGCCAGCAGCTCCGTTACAGGGACCTATGGCTACACCTTC
-	TRBV20-1	TRBJ2-5	many	CSANLARLQETQYF	TGCAGTGCTAACCTAGCGAGACTCCAAGAGACCCAGTACTTC
-	TRBV18	TRBJ2-1	-	CASSPTGFFSQQFF	TGTGCCAGCTCACCAACAGGGTTTTTTTCCCAGCAGTTCTTC
-	TRBV7-8	TRBJ2-7	medium-sized	CASSVWAGTAYEQYF	TGTGCCAGCAGCGTATGGGCCGGGACGGCCTACGAGCAGTACTTC
-	TRBV11-2	TRBJ2-3	large	CASADGGTITDTQYF	TGTGCCAGCGCTGATGGGGGGACGATCACAGATACGCAGTATTTT
TRBD2	TRBV6-5	TRBJ2-3	once	CASGTLGSGSWPDTQYF	TGTGCCAGCGGTACCCTGGGTAGCGGGAGTTGGCCAGATACGCAGTATTTT
-	TRBV10-1	TRBJ2-5	large	CASSESLWSQQETQYF	TGCGCCAGCAGTGAGTCGCTGTGGTCGCAGCAAGAGACCCAGTACTTC
-	TRBV18	TRBJ2-7	large	CASSPASLRTSNEQYF	TGTGCCAGCTCACCCGCGTCCCTAAGAACTTCGAACGAGCAGTACTTC
TRBD2	TRBV10-3	TRBJ2-3	large	CAISEGLATDTQYF	TGTGCCATCAGTGAAGGACTAGCGACAGATACGCAGTATTTT
-	TRBV29-1	TRBJ2-5	-	CSVGQPQGTQYF	TGCAGCGTTGGGCAGCCTCAGGGGACCCAGTACTTC
-	TRBV7-7	TRBJ2-1	large	CASSSPGREQFF	TGTGCTAGCAGCTCCCCAGGGAGGGAGCAGTTCTTC
TRBD1	TRBV7-9	TRBJ2-2	medium-sized	CASSFGTGIGELFF	TGTGCCAGCAGCTTTGGGACAGGGATCGGGGAGCTGTTTTTT
-	TRBV4-2	TRBJ2-1	medium-sized	CASSLARNEQFF	TGTGCCAGCAGCCTGGCCCGGAATGAGCAGTTCTTC
TRBD2	TRBV12-3/TRBV12-4	TRBJ2-1	medium-sized	CASSKPTSGGLYNEQFF	TGTGCCAGCAGCAAACCTACTAGCGGGGGGTTATACAATGAGCAGTTCTTC
-	TRBV20-1	TRBJ2-1	-	CSASQEVNYNEQFF	TGCAGTGCTAGCCAGGAGGTCAATTACAATGAGCAGTTCTTC
TRBD1	TRBV28	TRBJ1-5	few	CANSIDREQPQHF	TGTGCCAACTCTATCGACAGGGAACAGCCCCAGCATTTT
-	TRBV5-1	TRBJ2-5	-	CASSPSFGETQYF	TGCGCCAGCAGCCCTAGCTTCGGTGAGACCCAGTACTTC
TRBD1	TRBV5-6	TRBJ2-5	medium-sized	CASSLGQGEGTQYF	TGTGCCAGCAGCTTGGGACAGGGCGAGGGGACCCAGTACTTC
-	TRBV20-1	TRBJ1-5	medium-sized	CSAQGGNQPQHF	TGCAGTGCTCAGGGCGGGAATCAGCCCCAGCATTTT
TRBD2	TRBV5-1	TRBJ2-3	large	CASSLALAGADTQYF	TGCGCCAGCAGCTTGGCCCTAGCGGGAGCAGATACGCAGTATTTT
-	TRBV15	TRBJ2-5	medium-sized	CATSGYRRAPGFLETQYF	TGTGCCACCAGCGGCTACCGGAGGGCCCCGGGATTTTTGGAGACCCAGTACTTC
-	TRBV7-9	TRBJ2-5	-	CASSPRETQYF	TGTGCCAGCAGCCCCCGGGAGACCCAGTACTTC
TRBD2	TRBV6-6	TRBJ2-5	large	CASSGKGLAGGPSPVGTQYF	TGTGCCAGCAGTGGGAAGGGACTAGCGGGAGGGCCCTCTCCGGTAGGGACCCAGTACTTC
-	TRBV6-4	TRBJ1-2	medium-sized	CASSPTGLGGYTF	TGTGCCAGCAGTCCAACCGGGCTGGGAGGCTACACCTTC
-	TRBV6-5	TRBJ2-7	large	CASSYSKGSEQYF	TGTGCCAGCAGTTACTCGAAGGGGTCCGAGCAGTACTTC
-	TRBV3-1	TRBJ2-5	medium-sized	CASSQDARAVETQYF	TGTGCCAGCAGCCAAGATGCCAGGGCTGTGGAGACCCAGTACTTC
-	TRBV10-3	TRBJ2-6	large	CAISENRDSGANVLTF	TGTGCCATCAGTGAAAACCGGGACTCTGGGGCCAACGTCCTGACTTTC
-	TRBV27	TRBJ1-1	large	CASSPRGSGRETEAFF	TGTGCCAGCAGTCCCCGAGGGTCGGGGCGGGAGACTGAAGCTTTCTTT
-	TRBV15	TRBJ2-3	medium-sized	CATSRGGGITDTQYF	TGTGCCACCAGCAGAGGGGGCGGGATCACAGATACGCAGTATTTT
TRBD1	TRBV5-1	TRBJ2-1	-	CASSTGVNEQFF	TGCGCCAGCAGCACAGGGGTGAATGAGCAGTTCTTC
-	TRBV5-1	TRBJ2-3	once	CASSTRSRETDTQYF	TGCGCCAGCAGCACGCGGTCGAGAGAGACAGATACGCAGTATTTT
TRBD2	TRBV27	TRBJ2-4	few	CASSPGLANIQYF	TGTGCCAGCAGCCCGGGACTAGCGAACATTCAGTACTTC
-	TRBV6-5	TRBJ1-1	medium-sized	CASSRVQGGAFF	TGTGCCAGCAGTCGCGTACAGGGCGGAGCTTTCTTT
-	TRBV7-3	TRBJ1-1	large	CASSEGLNTEAFF	TGTGCCAGCAGCGAGGGACTAAACACTGAAGCTTTCTTT
-	TRBV7-2	TRBJ2-3	large	CASSLAGTSTDTQYF	TGTGCCAGCAGCTTAGCGGGAACTAGCACAGATACGCAGTATTTT
TRBD2	TRBV29-1	TRBJ2-3	medium-sized	CSLGLAGAGDTQYF	TGCAGTCTGGGGCTAGCGGGAGCGGGAGATACGCAGTATTTT
-	TRBV28	TRBJ2-7	large	CASSFIGLSSYEQYF	TGTGCCAGCAGTTTCATTGGACTGAGCTCCTACGAGCAGTACTTC
-	TRBV12-3/TRBV12-4	TRBJ1-4	-	CASRREGVTNEKLFF	TGTGCCAGCCGGAGGGAAGGGGTGACTAATGAAAAACTGTTTTTT
-	TRBV18	TRBJ2-3	-	CASSPDYLDTQYF	TGTGCCAGCTCACCAGACTACCTAGATACGCAGTATTTT
TRBD1	TRBV30	TRBJ1-4	few	CAWSPDRVNEKLFF	TGTGCCTGGAGTCCCGACAGGGTTAATGAAAAACTGTTTTTT
-	TRBV13	TRBJ1-6	-	CASSLVRGGGSSYNSPLHF	TGTGCCAGCAGCTTAGTGCGGGGTGGGGGAAGCTCCTATAATTCACCCCTCCACTTT
-	TRBV11-1	TRBJ1-2	-	CASSFGGPYGYTF	TGTGCCAGCAGCTTCGGGGGCCCCTATGGCTACACCTTC
TRBD2	TRBV6-5	TRBJ2-3	large	CASSPFLGLASSTDTQYF	TGTGCCAGCAGTCCGTTTTTGGGACTAGCCTCTAGCACAGATACGCAGTATTTT
-	TRBV7-2	TRBJ1-3	-	CASSFPASGNTIYF	TGTGCCAGCAGCTTTCCAGCCTCTGGAAACACCATATATTTT
-	TRBV10-2	TRBJ2-1	few	CASSEHTEGEQFF	TGCGCCAGCAGTGAGCACACGGAAGGGGAGCAGTTCTTC